The 23 T cell receptor beta chains given below trace back to one sample, sequenced in a study of blood T cells in healthy people across ages. Combining a sample-barcoded 5' primer with a J-beta primer mix, a second PCR ran for about 6 to 11 cycles. TCRdb reprocessed the 5' RACE reads via MiXCR and lists one record per CDR3 protein. Among 1.5 million or so distinct CDR3 sequences listed, roughly 43% were seen once. The sample was blood. The receptors come from a woman under 30 in good health.

This clonotype was found a few times. The chain links TRBV20-1 to TRBJ2-5; D is undetermined. The CDR3 sequence is 15 residues long. CDR1 and CDR2 from the germline V gene are DFQATT and SNEGSKA (reference sequence). V dropped 5 bases and J dropped 1 base, with 17 bases sitting between them. The CDR3 sequence: CSAVRVGRRQETQYF. The CDR3 DNA reads as TGCAGTGCTGTCCGCGTCGGACGCCGCCAAGAGACCCAGTACTTC.

This clonotype was seen a few times. This chain uses TRBV12-3 or TRBV12-4 with TRBJ2-5; weak D call: TRBD1 (6 bases). This CDR3 has 13 residues. V gave up 4 bases and J gave up 4 bases, with 10 bases separating them. CDR3 DNA sequence: TGTGCCAGCAGTTGTAGGGGGAGAGAGACCCAGTACTTC. Its translation is CASSCRGRETQYF.

This clonotype was seen just once. The V call is TRBV27, the J call TRBJ1-4; D gene uncertain. Germline V CDR1 and CDR2: MNHEY, SMNVEV (reference sequence). CDR3 size: 14 residues. As DNA, the CDR3 is TGTCCCACCGCTGAGTGGAGTACTAATGAAAAACTGTTTTTT. Protein sequence: CPTAEWSTNEKLFF.

The V and J genes are TRBV2 and TRBJ1-4, with D unresolved. V lost 9 bases and J lost 7, with 9 bases in between. There are 11 residues in the CDR3. Germline CDR1 reads SNHLY; CDR2 reads FYNNEI. CDR3 residues: CARGGGEKLFF. The CDR3 DNA is TGTGCCAGAGGAGGTGGTGAAAAACTGTTTTTT.

Comment on this clonotype: The junction differs from germline at one of its ends, possibly a read error. This rearrangement joins TRBV20-1 to TRBJ2-3; D may correspond to TRBD1 or TRBD2 (5 bases each). The CDR3 contains 15 residues. The germline V gene encodes CDR1 DFQATT and CDR2 SNEGSKA (reference sequence). The CDR3 region has the DNA TGCAGTGCCCTCCGGGACCATCCTAGCACAGATGCGCAGTATTTT. The encoded protein is CSALRDHPSTDAQYF.

This clonotype was observed once. DNA of the CDR3: TGTGCCAGCAGCTCGGCGACAGGGGAAGGAAACACCATATATTTT. Translated: CASSSATGEGNTIYF. The V gene is TRBV7-2, the J gene TRBJ1-3; TRBD1 agrees at 8 bases. Germline loops: CDR1 SGHTA, CDR2 FQGNSA. The CDR3 extends over 15 amino acids. V trimming: 4 bases; J trimming: 4 bases; junction bases outside the gene matches: 6.

The chain couples TRBV10-3 to TRBJ1-6; maybe TRBD1 (6 bases). Germline V gene sequence: CDR1 ENHRY, CDR2 SYGVKD. The CDR3 runs to 16 residues. V was cut by 0 bases and J by 8 bases, with 14 bases left in between. The CDR3: CAISESSGAYDSPLHF. The CDR3 nucleotides are TGTGCCATCAGTGAGTCGTCAGGGGCGTATGATTCACCCCTCCACTTT.

The chain couples TRBV7-2 to TRBJ1-3; tentatively, D is TRBD1 (6 bases). The CDR3 totals 14 residues. The germline gives CDR1 SGHTA, CDR2 FQGNSA. V was shortened by 5 bases and J by 2 bases, with 10 bases between the two germline ends. In nucleotides, the CDR3 is TGTGCCAGCAGCGAATACAGGGCTGGAAACACCATATATTTT. Protein sequence: CASSEYRAGNTIYF.

A few counts support this clonotype. The chain has TRBV20-1 and TRBJ2-7; 10 bases line up with TRBD2. The germline V gene encodes CDR1 DFQATT and CDR2 SNEGSKA (reference sequence). J gave up 1 base and V 6 bases, and 3 bases lay outside the gene matches. The CDR3 length is 13 residues. The CDR3 nucleotides are TGCAGTGCCGGGACTAGCGAGTCCTACGAGCAGTACTTC. Translating gives CSAGTSESYEQYF.

Turning to this clonotype: This may arise from a read error, as a much more abundant clone is one base away. This chain connects TRBV6-5 to TRBJ2-5, with D perhaps TRBD1 (6 bases). The germline V gene encodes CDR1 MNHEY and CDR2 SVGAGI. V shed 4 bases and J shed 11 bases, with 23 bases lying between them. The CDR3 consists of 15 residues. This CDR3 is CASSWTAGAYNEQYF. DNA of the CDR3: TGTGCCAGCAGTTGGACAGCCGGGGCCTACAATGAGCAGTACTTC.

The DNA of the CDR3 is TGTGCCATCAGTGAGTCTTTAGGGGCCTACGAGCAGTACTTC. Its translation is CAISESLGAYEQYF. V is TRBV10-3 and J is TRBJ2-7; the D gene is possibly TRBD1 (5 bases). V was trimmed by 0 bases and J by 2 bases, leaving 8 bases between them. The CDR3 extends over 14 amino acids. CDR1 is ENHRY, CDR2 SYGVKD, per germline.

This sequence joins TRBV9 and TRBJ2-3; D gene ambiguous. V was clipped by 1 base and J by 7 bases, with 16 bases between them. Per the germline V gene, CDR1 is SGDLS and CDR2 is YYNGEE. The CDR3 runs 15 residues. Here the CDR3 DNA reads TGTGCCAGCAGCGTATCAGACCTAGTCAGGAATACGCAGTATTTT. Translation gives CASSVSDLVRNTQYF.

This clonotype was seen once. The genes are TRBV7-2 and TRBJ2-5; 12 nucleotides agree with TRBD2. V shed 4 bases, J shed 4 bases, and the junction held 10 bases outside the gene matches. Looked up from germline, CDR1 is SGHTA and CDR2 is FQGNSA. The CDR3 has 17 amino acids. The CDR3 DNA reads TGTGCCAGCAGCTCTATAACTAGCGGGGGGTACCTAGAGACCCAGTACTTC. Its protein is CASSSITSGGYLETQYF.

There are a few counts of this clonotype. V gene TRBV28 combines with J gene TRBJ2-7; D call uncertain. Germline V gene sequence: CDR1 MDHEN, CDR2 SYDVKM. Trimming shortened V by 3 bases and J by 7 bases, and 13 bases separated the two germline ends. This CDR3 is 13 amino acids long. CDR3 protein: CASSFPLANEQYF. As DNA, the CDR3 is TGTGCCAGCAGTTTCCCCCTCGCCAATGAGCAGTACTTC. Complete variable domain (other parts from reference TRBV28 and TRBJ2-7): DVKVTQSSRYLVKRTGEKVFLECVQDMDHENMFWYRQDPGLGLRLIYFSYDVKMKEKGDIPEGYSVSREKKERFSLILESASTNQTSMYLCASSFPLANEQYFGPGTRLTVT.

The chain recombines TRBV12-5 with TRBJ2-7, with D perhaps being TRBD1 or TRBD2 (7 bases each). CDR1 is LGHNT, CDR2 FRNRAP, per germline. The CDR3 contains 15 residues. Trimming shortened V by 5 bases and J by 3 bases, and 17 bases separated the two germline ends. In DNA, the CDR3 is TGTGCTAGTGGTACCAGGACTAGGGGGCTCTACGAGCAGTACTTC. This sequence encodes CASGTRTRGLYEQYF.

This rearrangement joins TRBV24-1 to TRBJ2-1; D is ambiguous. V lost 3 bases to trimming and J lost 0 bases, with 5 bases between them. Germline CDR1 and CDR2: KGHDR and SFDVKD. CDR3 length equals 14 residues. In DNA, the CDR3 is TGTGCCACCAGTGATCCGAGCTCCTACAATGAGCAGTTCTTC. Amino acids: CATSDPSSYNEQFF.

This clonotype was found a few times. The chain links TRBV4-1 to TRBJ1-2; the D is unclear. The germline V and J ends were trimmed by 5 bases and 8 bases, with 24 bases remaining between them. This CDR3 comprises 16 residues. The germline V gene has CDR1 MGHRA and CDR2 YSYEKL. The CDR3 region is CASSEKPILVSIGYTF. As DNA, the CDR3 is TGCGCCAGCAGCGAAAAACCTATTTTGGTGTCTATAGGCTACACCTTC.

CDR3 in amino acids: CSGGGRPTYTYEQYF. As DNA, the CDR3 is TGCAGTGGAGGGGGTCGGCCAACCTATACCTACGAGCAGTACTTC. The rearrangement uses TRBV20-1 and TRBJ2-7; possible D gene TRBD1, 6 bases. The CDR3 spans 15 residues. The germline V gene has CDR1 DFQATT and CDR2 SNEGSKA (reference sequence). V lost 7 bases and J lost 2, with 21 bases in between.

The DNA for the CDR3 is TGTGCCAGCACCATTTGGCCCTTGAGACTAGCGAAAGTGGGAGATACGCAGTATTTT. It encodes CASTIWPLRLAKVGDTQYF. This chain uses TRBV7-2 with TRBJ2-3; 8 positions match TRBD2. The CDR3 covers 19 residues. The junction had 23 bases not matched to a gene; V was cut back by 7 bases and J by 5 bases. Germline lookup yields CDR1 SGHTA and CDR2 FQGNSA.

This clonotype came up once. This clone may be a read error of a much larger clone one base away. V gene TRBV4-3 combines with J gene TRBJ2-7; D may be TRBD2 (6 bases). There are 13 residues in the CDR3. Germline loops: CDR1 LGHNA, CDR2 YSLEER. CDR3 amino acids: CAGSQDIWEAQYF. Here the CDR3 DNA reads TGCGCCGGCAGCCAAGATATTTGGGAGGCGCAGTACTTC.

The chain uses TRBV9 and TRBJ2-1, with 10 bases fitting TRBD1. The CDR3 contains 16 residues. CDR1 and CDR2 (germline): SGDLS, YYNGEE. Germline trimming cut 5 bases from V and 7 bases from J; bases unmatched to any gene: 12. The CDR3 DNA follows: TGTGCCAGCAGTAGCTGGTGGACAGGGGGTCGAAATGAGCAGTTCTTC. Residues: CASSSWWTGGRNEQFF.

This clonotype turned up a few times. The chain carries TRBV6-5 and TRBJ2-3, with D tentatively TRBD1 (6 bases). Trimming took off 1 base at V and 2 bases at J, with 16 bases between the two ends. Germline V lookup: CDR1 MNHEY, CDR2 SVGAGI. This CDR3 is 17 amino acids long. CDR3 in DNA: TGTGCCAGCAGTTACTTAGGGATTGGGGGCCCCACAGATACGCAGTATTTT. Translated, it gives CASSYLGIGGPTDTQYF.

This clonotype has at least ten counts. This chain connects TRBV20-1 to TRBJ2-7; 13 bases align to TRBD2. From germline, CDR1 is DFQATT and CDR2 SNEGSKA (reference sequence). The trim removed 6 bases at V and 1 base at J, leaving 12 bases unmatched. The CDR3 contains 17 residues. Here the CDR3 reads CSAQTSGRQYFSYEQYF. CDR3 coding DNA: TGCAGTGCCCAGACTAGCGGGAGGCAATATTTTTCCTACGAGCAGTACTTC.